The entry below gives a single TCR beta chain sequence along with its context. This entry belongs to a study of T cells in Graves' hyperthyroidism and ophthalmopathy. The study enrolled patients aged 18 to 65 with newly diagnosed hyperthyroidism of under 2 months' duration. This CDR3 comprises 15 residues. CDR1 is LGHDT and CDR2 is YNNKEL in the germline V gene (reference sequence). V dropped 3 bases and J dropped 8 bases, with 17 bases sitting between them. From RNA transcripts, TCR beta CDR3 regions were amplified. The HTBI primer set served for first-round RT-PCR of the TCR CDR3. In TCRdb, the multiplex PCR reads were re-called with MiXCR into one record per CDR3 protein. The repertoire holds a few hundred thousand distinct CDR3 sequences, with 13% to 15% as singletons.

This sequence was found in a woman in her forties with Graves' hyperthyroidism that later progressed to Graves' ophthalmopathy. What was sequenced was blood. The gene calls are TRBV3-1 and TRBJ1-3; D perhaps matches TRBD1 (5 bases). The CDR3 region is CASSHQGIEYHTIYF. The DNA for the CDR3 is TGTGCCAGCAGCCACCAGGGCATTGAGTACCACACCATATATTTT. The full variable domain, rest sourced from reference TRBV3-1 and TRBJ1-3, is DTAVSQTPKYLVTQMGNDKSIKCEQNLGHDTMYWYKQDSKKFLKIMFSYNNKELIINETVPNRFSPKSPDKAHLNLHINSLELGDSAVYFCASSHQGIEYHTIYFGEGSWLTVV.